The rows below give T cell receptor beta chains drawn from one sample of a study of T-cell reconstitution after alpha-beta-depleted transplantation in children. MiXCR, applied by TCRdb to the PCR reads, yields one record per CDR3 protein. The repertoire consists of about 260,000 distinct CDR3 sequences, with around a tenth occurring once and the leading ten covering less than 25%. Here the sequenced sample was peripheral blood, taken 180 days after TCRalphabeta/CD19-depleted stem cell transplant. These receptors were taken from a male patient between 2 and 10 years old who had a stem cell transplant for chronic granulomatous disease, so the T cells may come from the graft donor. Both conserved end residues are part of each CDR3. A D gene is named only where the DNA matches it firmly. Rows give clone size only sometimes, using once, few, many, or a class for an expanded clone.

D | J | V | size | DNA | CDR3
TRBD2 | TRBJ2-1 | TRBV27 | many | TGTGCCAGCTCATCGAGCGGGGGATTGGATGAGCAGTTCTTC | CASSSSGGLDEQFF
TRBD1 | TRBJ2-5 | TRBV9 | many | TGTGCCAGCAGCGTCCGGGACAGACAAGAGACCCAGTACTTC | CASSVRDRQETQYF
TRBD2 | TRBJ2-4 | TRBV5-1 | many | TGCGCCAGCAGCTTGGTCCTAGGACTAGCGGGCAAAAACATTCAGTACTTC | CASSLVLGLAGKNIQYF
- | TRBJ2-7 | TRBV6-1 | many | TGTGCCGGACGCCAGGATTGGGCTCCATCCTACGAGCAGTACTTC | CAGRQDWAPSYEQYF
- | TRBJ2-3 | TRBV12-3/TRBV12-4 | many | TGTGCCAGCAGTCCGGCCCCAGGGACCCCTAAACTGGATACGCAGTATTTT | CASSPAPGTPKLDTQYF
TRBD2 | TRBJ2-3 | TRBV3-1 | many | TGTGCCAGCAGCCATGGACTAGCGGGCGGATTCACAGATACGCAGTATTTT | CASSHGLAGGFTDTQYF
- | TRBJ2-1 | TRBV14 | many | TGTGCCAGCAGCCAAGATCCCGGGTTTTCCTACAATGAGCAGTTCTTC | CASSQDPGFSYNEQFF
- | TRBJ1-5 | TRBV7-2 | many | TGTGCCAGCAGCCCTACTTCGTACAATCAGCCCCAGCATTTT | CASSPTSYNQPQHF
- | TRBJ2-2 | TRBV7-9 | many | TGTGCCAGCAGCCCCCCGGGACATATAAACACCGGGGAGCTGTTTTTT | CASSPPGHINTGELFF
- | TRBJ2-3 | TRBV7-2 | many | TGTGCCAGCAGCCTGCGCAGTCGCACAGATACGCAGTATTTT | CASSLRSRTDTQYF
- | TRBJ2-1 | TRBV28 | few | TGTGCCAGCAGTTTATCTCCCCTCGGTGAGCAGTTCTTC | CASSLSPLGEQFF
TRBD2 | TRBJ2-5 | TRBV18 | many | TGTGCCAGCTCATTCTCCGGGACTAGCGGGAGGTGGAAGACCCAGTACTTC | CASSFSGTSGRWKTQYF
- | TRBJ2-7 | TRBV6-2/TRBV6-3 | many | TGTGCCAGCAGTCCGATGACACGTTACGAGCAGTACTTC | CASSPMTRYEQYF
TRBD1 | TRBJ1-6 | TRBV11-2 | many | TGTGCCAGCAGCTTAGACTTAACCGGGACAGGGAATAATTCACCCCTCCACTTT | CASSLDLTGTGNNSPLHF
TRBD2 | TRBJ2-7 | TRBV5-1 | few | TGCGCCAGCAAAGCCTTTAGCGGGAGGGACTACGAGCAGTACTTC | CASKAFSGRDYEQYF
TRBD1 | TRBJ2-3 | TRBV9 | many | TGTGCCAGCAGCGTAGTAACAGGGGGAACAGATACGCAGTATTTT | CASSVVTGGTDTQYF
- | TRBJ1-5 | TRBV12-3/TRBV12-4 | many | TGTGCCAGCAGCCCAAATGGGAATCAGCCCCAGCATTTT | CASSPNGNQPQHF
- | TRBJ1-1 | TRBV18 | many | TGTGCCAGCTCACCCACGGCGGCGGCTGAAGCTTTCTTT | CASSPTAAAEAFF
- | TRBJ2-7 | TRBV28 | many | TGTGCCAGCAGTTCCCCGAGGGAGACAAATGCGGGACCACTCACGGGCGAGCAGTACTTC | CASSSPRETNAGPLTGEQYF
TRBD2 | TRBJ2-7 | TRBV10-2 | many | TGCGCCAGCACGGCTAGCGGGACAGTCCACGAGCAGTACTTC | CASTASGTVHEQYF
TRBD2 | TRBJ2-7 | TRBV3-1 | many | TGTGCCAGCAGTCGTGGACTAGCGGAAAACTACGAGCAGTACTTC | CASSRGLAENYEQYF
- | TRBJ1-1 | TRBV29-1 | many | TGCAGCGTAAGGAGGGCCGGCACTGAAGCTTTCTTT | CSVRRAGTEAFF
- | TRBJ2-7 | TRBV29-1 | many | TGCAGCGTTGAAGAGGGCTACGAGCAGTACTTC | CSVEEGYEQYF
TRBD2 | TRBJ2-7 | TRBV20-1 | - | TGCTGTGCGACCCCCGGGACTAGCGGTACCTACGAGCAGTACTTC | CCATPGTSGTYEQYF
- | TRBJ1-5 | TRBV23-1 | once | TGCGCCAGTTACAATCAGCCCCAGCATTTT | CASYNQPQHF
TRBD2 | TRBJ2-2 | TRBV3-1 | few | TGTGCCAGCAGCCCGGGGACTAGGAGACCCGGGGAGCTGTTTTTT | CASSPGTRRPGELFF
- | TRBJ2-3 | TRBV27 | few | TGTGCCAGCAGTTTATTCTCTAGCACAGATACGCAGTATTTT | CASSLFSSTDTQYF
- | TRBJ2-7 | TRBV20-1 | many | TGCAGTGTCTTGGACAGCCTCTCCTACGAGCAGTACTTC | CSVLDSLSYEQYF
TRBD2 | TRBJ2-2 | TRBV5-1 | - | TGCGCCAGGGGCTCCGAGGTGAGACTAGCTTCCCTCAACGCCGGGGAGCTGTTTTTT | CARGSEVRLASLNAGELFF
- | TRBJ2-5 | TRBV7-2 | many | TGTGCCAGCAGCCTACCGGTCGGGGACCAAGAGACCCAGTACTTC | CASSLPVGDQETQYF
- | TRBJ2-7 | TRBV10-3 | many | TGTGCCATCAGTGAGTCGGGGAAGGGTAAATACGAGCAGTACTTC | CAISESGKGKYEQYF
TRBD1 | TRBJ2-5 | TRBV5-1 | many | TGCGCCAGCAGCTCACAACAGGGGGCAACAAAGACCCAGTACTTC | CASSSQQGATKTQYF
- | TRBJ2-3 | TRBV10-2 | many | TGCGCCAGCAGTGATCGGGGCAACACAGATACGCAGTATTTT | CASSDRGNTDTQYF
- | TRBJ2-7 | TRBV7-2 | many | TGTGCCAGCAGCTTGCCGGCATCCTACGAGCAGTACTTC | CASSLPASYEQYF
TRBD2 | TRBJ2-7 | TRBV4-2 | - | TGTGCCAGCAGCCAGTGGGGGGGAGGATCCTACGAGCAGTACTTC | CASSQWGGGSYEQYF
- | TRBJ1-1 | TRBV7-2 | once | TGTGCCAGCAGTTATGGGGATGAAGCTTTCTTT | CASSYGDEAFF
- | TRBJ2-1 | TRBV5-1 | many | TGCGCCAGCAGCTTAGGTAGCGGACTCTACAATGAGCAGTTCTTC | CASSLGSGLYNEQFF
TRBD2 | TRBJ2-1 | TRBV5-1 | many | TGCGCCAGCAGTGGCGGGGGTACCTACAATGAGCAGTTCTTC | CASSGGGTYNEQFF
TRBD2 | TRBJ2-3 | TRBV6-1 | many | TGTGCCAGCAGTGCAGTAGCGGGGGTCCTATATACGCAGTATTTT | CASSAVAGVLYTQYF
- | TRBJ1-5 | TRBV20-1 | many | TGCAGTGCTAGAAAGGGGGAAGGGAGCAATCAGCCCCAGCATTTT | CSARKGEGSNQPQHF
TRBD2 | TRBJ2-1 | TRBV18 | many | TGTGCCAGCTCACGAACCGGGCTAGCGGGAGATTTTGAGCAGTTCTTC | CASSRTGLAGDFEQFF
- | TRBJ2-5 | TRBV27 | - | TGTGCCAGCAGTTCCGGACTAAGGGAGACCCAGTACTTC | CASSSGLRETQYF
TRBD1 | TRBJ2-7 | TRBV6-5 | many | TGTGCCAGCAGTTACGGGACAGCTTCCTACGAGCAGTACTTC | CASSYGTASYEQYF
TRBD1 | TRBJ2-7 | TRBV4-1 | many | TGCGCCAGCAGCTACCGGGACAGGGATGCCTACGAGCAGTACTTC | CASSYRDRDAYEQYF
- | TRBJ2-1 | TRBV6-2/TRBV6-3 | many | TGTGCCAGCACCCCCTATCAAGGGGAGTCCTACAATGAGCAGTTCTTC | CASTPYQGESYNEQFF
- | TRBJ2-1 | TRBV7-6 | many | TGTGCCAGCAGCTTAGTACGGCAGGTAGACAATGAGCAGTTCTTC | CASSLVRQVDNEQFF
- | TRBJ2-4 | TRBV27 | many | TGTGCCAGCAGTTTTTCCGGCGAAAACATTCAGTACTTC | CASSFSGENIQYF
- | TRBJ2-2 | TRBV7-3 | many | TGTGCCAGCAGCTTAACTCGGGCAACCGGGGAGCTGTTTTTT | CASSLTRATGELFF
- | TRBJ2-6 | TRBV9 | many | TGTGCCAGCAGCGTAGTGCCGGACTCTGGGGCCAACGTCCTGACTTTC | CASSVVPDSGANVLTF
TRBD2 | TRBJ2-5 | TRBV5-1 | - | TGCGCCAGCAGCTTGGTAGGGCCGGGACTACTGGGAGAGACCCAGTACTTC | CASSLVGPGLLGETQYF
TRBD2 | TRBJ2-1 | TRBV4-2 | many | TGTGCCAGCAGCCAAGATACCACCGGGACTAGCGGGGGGGCCCTGTTATATGAGCAGTTCTTC | CASSQDTTGTSGGALLYEQFF
TRBD1 | TRBJ2-2 | TRBV20-1 | many | TGCAGTGCTAGAACTCTGACAGGGGTCGTCGGGGAGCTGTTTTTT | CSARTLTGVVGELFF
TRBD2 | TRBJ2-7 | TRBV5-6 | many | TGTGCCAGCAGCCAAGGACTAGCGGTAACTTCCTACGAGCAGTACTTC | CASSQGLAVTSYEQYF
- | TRBJ2-7 | TRBV20-1 | many | TGCAGTGCTAGCCGGGTCGAGGGGCGCGAGCAGTACTTC | CSASRVEGREQYF
- | TRBJ2-3 | TRBV7-6 | many | TGTGCCAGCAGCTTAGCTAGCGGATACACAGATACGCAGTATTTT | CASSLASGYTDTQYF